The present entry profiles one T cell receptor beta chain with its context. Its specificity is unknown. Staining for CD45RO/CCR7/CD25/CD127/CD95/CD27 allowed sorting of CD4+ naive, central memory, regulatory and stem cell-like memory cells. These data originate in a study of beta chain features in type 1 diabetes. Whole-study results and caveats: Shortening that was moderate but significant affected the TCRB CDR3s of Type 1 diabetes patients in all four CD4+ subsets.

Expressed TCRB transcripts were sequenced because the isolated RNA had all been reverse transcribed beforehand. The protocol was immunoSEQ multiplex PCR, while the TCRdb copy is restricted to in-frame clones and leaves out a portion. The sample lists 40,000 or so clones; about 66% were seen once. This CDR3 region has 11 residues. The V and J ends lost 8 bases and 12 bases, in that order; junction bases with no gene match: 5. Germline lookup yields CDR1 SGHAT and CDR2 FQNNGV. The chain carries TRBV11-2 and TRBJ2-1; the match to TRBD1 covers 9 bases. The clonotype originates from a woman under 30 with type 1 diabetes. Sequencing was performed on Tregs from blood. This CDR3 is CASAGTGSQFF. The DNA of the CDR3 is TGTGCCAGCGCCGGGACAGGGTCGCAGTTCTTC.